This T cell receptor (beta chain) originates from a study of cytomegalovirus exposure and HLA in healthy donors. Study details: For the roughly 390 genotyped donors, 75% to 90% fell within the Caucasian-associated ancestry cluster.

The PCR made use of 60 Vbeta and 13 Jbeta primers. Using immunoSEQ multiplex PCR, the repertoire was profiled, and TCRdb retains in-frame clones only, with some absent. The sample includes some 180,000 clones, over 70% of them seen just once. This CDR3 has 16 residues. Germline CDR1 reads SEHNR; CDR2 reads FQNEAQ (reference sequence). V was shortened by 1 base and J by 3 bases, with 15 bases between the two germline ends. The sequencing input was PBMCs. The receptor's source is a male donor in good health and CMV-seronegative. The rearrangement links TRBV7-9 to TRBJ2-5; D perhaps matches TRBD1 (6 bases). In nucleotides, the CDR3 is TGTGCCAGCAGCTTAGTACCAGGGGCCGGAGAAGAGACCCAGTACTTC. The encoded protein is CASSLVPGAGEETQYF.